This TCR beta chain was recovered during a study of T cell responses to AZD1222 COVID-19 vaccine. Study-level results: Targets within unmutated variant regions were reportedly found for nearly half of spike-specific TCRs. Repertoires were obtained solely post-peak T cell response. Donors were mostly white British, more females; clonal diversity possibly underestimated. CD4 TCRs covered the whole spike, strongest at regions 160-218 and 743-854.

After removal of 2 bases from V and 5 bases from J, the junction contained 2 bases not matched to a gene. Germline-derived CDR1 and CDR2 are MGHDK and SYGVNS. This CDR3 has 14 residues. Repertoires were generated with immunoSEQ multiplex PCR, while TCRdb's copy carries only in-frame clones and drops some. The top ten hold 14% of the sample, which has 98,000 or so clones, 84% seen once. As concerns this clone: Antigen unknown.

The TCR sequence derives from an adult who received the AZD1222 COVID-19 vaccine. The rearrangement links TRBV25-1 to TRBJ1-4, with TRBD1 matching over 7 bases. Sequences were derived from peripheral blood, sampled 28 days after the second AZD1222 dose. CDR3 sequence reads: CASSEQGDNEKLFF. The CDR3 DNA is TGTGCCAGCAGTGAACAGGGGGACAATGAAAAACTGTTTTTT. Complete variable domain (other parts from reference TRBV25-1 and TRBJ1-4): EADIYQTPRYLVIGTGKKITLECSQTMGHDKMYWYQQDPGMELHLIHYSYGVNSTEKGDLSSESTVSRIRTEHFPLTLESARPSHTSQYLCASSEQGDNEKLFFGSGTQLSVL.